Each of the 29 T cell receptor beta chains below was sequenced from the same sample in a study of blood T cell repertoires in COVID-19 (TCRdb year 2020). To prepare the library, the immunoSEQ multiplex PCR assay was applied. TCRdb took over this immuneACCESS table, retaining in-frame rearrangements with V and J assigned. Such tables are incomplete; in checked studies, under half of the missing clones stem from an unresolved V gene, and the remainder is unexplained. In this sample the table shows more than 65,000 clones, 85% of which occur a single time. The ten largest clonotypes hold roughly 5.6% of the sample. Material for sequencing was peripheral blood. Receptors originate from a man of 80 years or more with acute or convalescent COVID-19.

The chain recombines TRBV6-4 with TRBJ2-1, with TRBD2 identical over 14 bases. Germline V gives CDR1 MRHNA, CDR2 SNTAGT. J was trimmed by 2 bases and V by 4 bases; bases with no gene match: 1. The CDR3 has 16 amino acids. Written as DNA, the CDR3 is TGTGCCAGCAGTGTGACTAGCGGGGGGGCCTACAATGAGCAGTTCTTC. Its translation is CASSVTSGGAYNEQFF.

The CDR3 coding sequence is TGTGCCAGCAGCTTAAGACAGCCAACGTCCACGCCGTTCTCCTACGAGCAGTACTTC. Translation: CASSLRQPTSTPFSYEQYF. V is TRBV7-6 and J is TRBJ2-7; TRBD1 is a possible D gene (5 bases). The V end lost 2 bases, the J end lost 0 bases, and 23 bases lay between the germline ends. The CDR3 totals 19 residues. Per the germline V gene, CDR1 is SGHVS and CDR2 is FNYEAQ.

The V call is TRBV12-3 or TRBV12-4, the J call TRBJ2-5; no clear D. This CDR3 region has 13 residues. With 1 base removed from V and 5 bases from J, the gap between germline ends came to 8 bases. The chain's CDR3 is CASSLVRRETQYF. CDR3 nucleotide sequence: TGTGCCAGCAGTTTAGTTCGTCGGGAGACCCAGTACTTC.

This clone was detected only a few times. This chain joins TRBV7-2 and TRBJ1-5; the D is unclear. V dropped 7 bases and J dropped 2 bases, with 9 bases sitting between them. The length of the CDR3 is 13 residues. Germline V gene sequence: CDR1 SGHTA, CDR2 FQGNSA. The CDR3 is CASTGEGNQPQHF. Here the CDR3 DNA reads TGTGCCAGCACGGGTGAGGGCAATCAGCCCCAGCATTTT.

The V call is TRBV3-1 (or the pseudogene TRBV3-2), the J call TRBJ2-2; 16 bases align to TRBD2. The CDR3 is 19 amino acids. Looked up from germline, CDR1 is LGHDT and CDR2 is YNNKEL (reference sequence). The J segment lost 4 bases and the V segment lost 2 bases, leaving 7 bases of the junction unmatched. The CDR3 sequence: CASSQPGLAGGPFTGELFF. The CDR3 DNA follows: TGTGCCAGCAGCCAACCGGGACTAGCGGGGGGGCCCTTCACCGGGGAGCTGTTTTTT.

Here the CDR3 reads CASAQDGTSIKTQYF. In DNA form, the CDR3 reads TGTGCCAGCGCACAAGACGGGACTAGCATTAAGACCCAGTACTTC. V and J are TRBV19 and TRBJ2-5; TRBD2 matches 9 bases. CDR3 length equals 15 residues. Germline V lookup: CDR1 LNHDA, CDR2 SQIVND (reference sequence). Losses at the gene ends were 9 bases for V and 6 bases for J; bases not matched to a gene: 14.

The CDR3 nucleotides read TGTGCCAGCAGCGTGACTAGCGGGAGAACTCCCGGGGAGCTGTTTTTT. Protein sequence: CASSVTSGRTPGELFF. The chain combines TRBV5-4 with TRBJ2-2, with TRBD2 identical over 12 bases. Losses at the gene ends were 4 bases for V and 6 bases for J; bases not matched to a gene: 7. The V gene's germline CDR1 is SGHNT and CDR2 YYREEE (reference sequence). This CDR3 is built from 16 residues.

This chain joins TRBV7-2 and TRBJ2-7; 9 nucleotides match TRBD2. The CDR3 is made up of 17 amino acids. Trimming cost V 1 base and J 5 bases; bases outside gene matches: 12. CDR1 and CDR2 from the germline V gene are SGHTA and FQGNSA. The CDR3 DNA reads TGTGCCAGCAGCTTAGGACCCCGGGCGGGAGGGCAGGACGAGCAGTACTTC. Translated, it gives CASSLGPRAGGQDEQYF.

The chain joins TRBV18 to TRBJ1-2; D is perhaps TRBD1 (5 bases). V was shortened by 2 bases and J by 13 bases, with 17 bases between the two germline ends. This CDR3 comprises 13 residues. CDR1 is KGHSH and CDR2 is LQKENI in the germline V gene. The DNA for the CDR3 is TGTGCCAGCTCACCAGGGGCAGCCTTGGGATCCACCTTC. The encoded protein is CASSPGAALGSTF.

V gene TRBV9 combines with J gene TRBJ2-7, with 8 nucleotides matching TRBD1. The CDR3 sequence is 16 residues long. Germline loops: CDR1 SGDLS, CDR2 YYNGEE. Unmatched junction bases numbered 15, after V lost 4 bases and J lost 6 bases. DNA for the CDR3: TGTGCCAGCAGCTTTGGACAGGGATTACCCTCAGGCGAGCAGTACTTC. It specifies CASSFGQGLPSGEQYF.

The chain couples TRBV5-4 to TRBJ2-5; 10 positions agree with TRBD1. Trimming removed 3 bases from V and 4 bases from J; junction bases left unmatched: 6. Germline-derived CDR1 and CDR2 are SGHNT and YYREEE (reference sequence). The CDR3 is 15 residues long. The CDR3, as DNA: TGTGCCAGCAGCTGGACCGGACAGGGGGGAGAGACCCAGTACTTC. This encodes CASSWTGQGGETQYF.

The chain joins TRBV5-1 to TRBJ2-1, with TRBD1 matching over 12 bases. The germline gives CDR1 SGHRS, CDR2 YFSETQ. V shed 4 bases, J shed 7 bases, and the junction held 6 bases outside the gene matches. This CDR3 region has 15 residues. This CDR3 reads CASSHGTGGENEQFF. CDR3 coding DNA: TGCGCCAGCAGCCACGGGACAGGGGGCGAAAATGAGCAGTTCTTC. The entire variable domain, with the rest obtained from reference TRBV5-1 and TRBJ2-1, is as follows: KAGVTQTPRYLIKTRGQQVTLSCSPISGHRSVSWYQQTPGQGLQFLFEYFSETQRNKGNFPGRFSGRQFSNSRSEMNVSTLELGDSALYLCASSHGTGGENEQFFGPGTRLTVL.

The chain joins TRBV16 to TRBJ2-7, with D possibly matching TRBD2 (5 bases). The CDR3 runs 15 residues. With 0 bases removed from V and 6 bases from J, the gap between germline ends came to 15 bases. CDR1 is KGHSY, CDR2 FQNENV, per germline. The DNA of the CDR3 is TGTGCCAGCAGCCAATCGTCTATCCCTGGAGGCGAGCAGTACTTC. Translated, it gives CASSQSSIPGGEQYF.

The genes are TRBV6-2 or TRBV6-3 and TRBJ2-7, with 11 nucleotides matching TRBD2. CDR3 length equals 14 residues. Germline lookup yields CDR1 MNHEY and CDR2 SVGEGT. V dropped 4 bases and J dropped 11; count of bases not matched to a gene: 10. CDR3 in amino acids: CASSFPLSGRGEYF. In DNA form, the CDR3 reads TGTGCCAGCAGTTTCCCCCTTAGCGGGAGGGGGGAGTACTTC.

To note about this clone: Relative to the germline gene, one junction end is altered; a read error may explain this. This rearrangement joins TRBV28 to TRBJ2-1; 7 bases are shared with TRBD2. Looked up from germline, CDR1 is MDHEN and CDR2 is SYDVKM. The CDR3 loop spans 17 amino acids. CDR3 region: CASSLFRVAGSYNEQFF. The CDR3 nucleotides are TGTGCCAGCAGCTTATTCCGGGTAGCGGGCTCCTACAATGAGCAGTTCTTC.

CDR3 in DNA: TGTGCCAGCAAAAGGGGACACTTCACAGATACGCAGTATTTT. Its protein product is CASKRGHFTDTQYF. This rearrangement joins TRBV6-5 to TRBJ2-3, with D perhaps matching TRBD1 (6 bases). CDR1 is MNHEY, CDR2 SVGAGI, per germline. There are 14 residues in the CDR3. Trimming left V 7 bases short and J 2 bases short, with 13 bases between.

The chain joins TRBV4-3 to TRBJ2-7; 11 nucleotides line up with TRBD1. Losses at the gene ends were 3 bases for V and 2 bases for J; bases not matched to a gene: 0. Germline V gene sequence: CDR1 LGHNA, CDR2 YSLEER. The CDR3 has 14 amino acids. DNA of the CDR3: TGCGCCAGCAGCCAGGGACAGGGGGCCTACGAGCAGTACTTC. This codes for CASSQGQGAYEQYF.

The chain employs TRBV19 and TRBJ1-2, with TRBD1 matching 12 bases. This CDR3 is 17 amino acids long. The junction had 9 bases not matched to a gene; V was cut back by 4 bases and J by 3 bases. From germline, CDR1 is LNHDA and CDR2 SQIVND (reference sequence). The CDR3 region is CASSTSRDRGRDYGYTF. CDR3 bases: TGTGCCAGTAGTACCTCCCGGGACAGGGGGCGCGACTATGGCTACACCTTC.

This clone was picked up one time. V and J are TRBV3-1 (or the pseudogene TRBV3-2) and TRBJ1-2, with D maybe TRBD1 (5 bases). The CDR3 length is 13 residues. The V gene's germline CDR1 is LGHDT and CDR2 YNNKEL (reference sequence). Trimming removed 0 bases from V and 6 bases from J, with 8 bases in between. CDR3 in DNA: TGTGCCAGCAGCCAAGACCGGGGGAATGGCTACACCTTC. Its translation: CASSQDRGNGYTF.

This clone is categorized as medium-sized. The chain links TRBV7-2 to TRBJ2-2; 8 bases are shared with TRBD1. CDR1 SGHTA and CDR2 FQGNSA come from the germline V gene. The J segment lost 6 bases and the V segment lost 1 base, leaving 1 base of the junction unmatched. The length of the CDR3 is 14 residues. Here the CDR3 reads CASSLGTGSGELFF. Written as DNA, the CDR3 is TGTGCCAGCAGCTTAGGGACAGGGTCCGGGGAGCTGTTTTTT.

V is TRBV7-2 and J is TRBJ2-6, with 10 bases lining up with TRBD1. The germline V gene has CDR1 SGHTA and CDR2 FQGNSA. The CDR3 extends over 18 amino acids. The V and J ends lost 5 bases and 4 bases, in that order; junction bases with no gene match: 11. CDR3 sequence: CASSLQTGTGVGANVLTF. The CDR3 region has the DNA TGTGCCAGCAGCCTACAAACCGGGACAGGGGTGGGGGCCAACGTCCTGACTTTC.

The V call is TRBV3-1 (or the pseudogene TRBV3-2), the J call TRBJ2-3, with 9 bases aligning to TRBD2. The germline gives CDR1 LGHDT, CDR2 YNNKEL (reference sequence). Trimming cost V 6 bases and J 5 bases; bases outside gene matches: 12. The CDR3 loop spans 16 amino acids. The CDR3 bases are TGTGCCAGCAGTCCCTGGGTAGCGGGGGAGGTAGATACGCAGTATTTT. It specifies CASSPWVAGEVDTQYF.

The DNA of the CDR3 is TGTGCCAGCAGCCCGGGACAGGGGGCCCTAAACTATGGCTACACCTTC. Its translation is CASSPGQGALNYGYTF. The rearrangement links TRBV5-5 to TRBJ1-2; 12 nucleotides line up with TRBD1. CDR1 is SGHKS and CDR2 is YYEKEE in the germline V gene (reference sequence). There are 16 residues in the CDR3. The V and J ends lost 4 bases and 2 bases, in that order; junction bases with no gene match: 6.

The V call is TRBV19, the J call TRBJ1-3; tentative D call: TRBD1 (5 bases). The CDR3 spans 20 residues. Between the trimmed V and J ends, which lost 5 bases and 0 bases, there was a span of 26 bases. Germline V gene data show CDR1 as LNHDA and CDR2 as SQIVND (reference sequence). CDR3 bases: TGTGCCAGTAGTGAAGACAGCCGCCTTAGCAGATCTATCTCTGGAAACACCATATATTTT. Its protein product is CASSEDSRLSRSISGNTIYF.

The genes are TRBV7-9 and TRBJ2-1, with 7 nucleotides matching TRBD2. The junction had 7 bases not matched to a gene; V was cut back by 2 bases and J by 3 bases. The CDR3 totals 16 residues. Germline CDR1 and CDR2: SEHNR and FQNEAQ (reference sequence). CDR3 sequence (DNA): TGTGCCAGCAGCTTATTTTTCAGGGAGGGCTACAATGAGCAGTTCTTC. Translation: CASSLFFREGYNEQFF.

Points on this clone: At one boundary the junction diverges from the germline segment, which might be a read error. The chain carries TRBV5-5 and TRBJ1-4; 8 bases fit TRBD1. Germline CDR1 reads SGHKS; CDR2 reads YYEKEE (reference sequence). The CDR3 totals 14 residues. The CDR3 sequence is CASSRTGGVISEVF. For the CDR3, the DNA is TGTGCCAGCAGTCGAACAGGGGGGGTCATAAGTGAGGTTTTT. Full variable domain (outside the CDR3, taken from reference TRBV5-5 and TRBJ1-4): DAGVTQSPTHLIKTRGQQVTLRCSPISGHKSVSWYQQVLGQGPQFIFQYYEKEERGRGNFPDRFSARQFPNYSSELNVNALLLGDSALYLCASSRTGGVISEVFGSGTQLSVL.

This sequence joins TRBV6-4 and TRBJ1-2; 10 nucleotides align to TRBD1. In germline, CDR1 is MRHNA, CDR2 SNTAGT. CDR3 length equals 15 residues. Unmatched junction bases numbered 4, after V lost 3 bases and J lost 3 bases. The CDR3 sequence is CASSEPGTGDYGYTF. The CDR3, as DNA: TGTGCCAGCAGTGAACCCGGGACAGGGGACTATGGCTACACCTTC.

This clone is a singleton in its sample. This chain links TRBV18 with TRBJ1-2, with 11 bases lining up with TRBD1. Germline lookup yields CDR1 KGHSH and CDR2 LQKENI. The CDR3 has 17 residues. The J segment lost 0 bases and the V segment lost 5 bases, leaving 8 bases of the junction unmatched. This chain's CDR3 is CASSSRGQGATNYGYTF. CDR3 DNA sequence: TGTGCCAGCTCATCCAGAGGACAGGGGGCCACTAACTATGGCTACACCTTC.

V is TRBV28 and J is TRBJ1-6; weak D call: TRBD1 (5 bases). Trimming pared 5 bases from V and 7 bases from J, leaving 15 bases between. CDR1 is MDHEN, CDR2 SYDVKM, per germline. This CDR3 contains 15 residues. Here the CDR3 reads CASSTRVVGNSPLHF. CDR3 in DNA: TGTGCCAGCAGTACCAGGGTCGTCGGGAATTCACCCCTCCACTTT.